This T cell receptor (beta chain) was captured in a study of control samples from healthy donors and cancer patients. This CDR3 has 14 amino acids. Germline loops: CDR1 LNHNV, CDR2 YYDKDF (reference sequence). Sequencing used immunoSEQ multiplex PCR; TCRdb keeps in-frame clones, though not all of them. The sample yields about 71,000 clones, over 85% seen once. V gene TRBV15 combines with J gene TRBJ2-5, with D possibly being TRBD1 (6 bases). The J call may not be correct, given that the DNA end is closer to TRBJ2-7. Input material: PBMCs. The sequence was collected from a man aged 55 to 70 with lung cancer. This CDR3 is CATSRGAGSYEQYF. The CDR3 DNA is TGTGCCACCAGCAGGGGGGCAGGGAGCTACGAGCAGTACTTC.